A single TCR beta chain is shown here with its context. Nominally healthy donors were sampled, though unrecorded immune exposures were likely. This sample was taken from a study of cytomegalovirus exposure and HLA in healthy donors. PCR used 60 Vbeta primers and 13 Jbeta primers. Clones were sequenced by immunoSEQ multiplex PCR, and TCRdb holds only the in-frame ones, with some missing. The sample lists under 250,000 clones, roughly 82% occurring once. This CDR3 has 16 residues. Germline loops: CDR1 LNHDA, CDR2 SQIVND (reference sequence). J was trimmed by 4 bases and V by 0 bases; bases with no gene match: 6.

The V call is TRBV19, the J call TRBJ2-7, with TRBD1 matching over 10 bases. The receptor was derived from a man in his forties in good health and CMV-seropositive. Sequenced material: PBMCs. The DNA of the CDR3 is TGTGCCAGTAGTATAGATCACCGGGACAGGGGTTACGAGCAGTACTTC. It encodes CASSIDHRDRGYEQYF.